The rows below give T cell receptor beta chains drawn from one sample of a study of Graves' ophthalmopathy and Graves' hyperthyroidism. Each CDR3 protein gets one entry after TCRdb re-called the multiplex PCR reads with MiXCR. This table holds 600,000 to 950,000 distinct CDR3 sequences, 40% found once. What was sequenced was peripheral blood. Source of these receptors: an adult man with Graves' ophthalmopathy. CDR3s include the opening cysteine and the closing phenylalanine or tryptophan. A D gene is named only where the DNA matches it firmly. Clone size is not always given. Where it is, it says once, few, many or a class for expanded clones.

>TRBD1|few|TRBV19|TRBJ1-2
CASSPRTGQPGSYGYTF
TGTGCCAGTAGTCCTCGAACGGGACAGCCGGGGAGCTATGGCTACACCTTC
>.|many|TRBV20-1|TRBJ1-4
CSASRGVTTNEKLFF
TGCAGTGCTAGCCGTGGGGTGACAACTAATGAAAAACTGTTTTTT
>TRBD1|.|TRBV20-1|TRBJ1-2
CSARTGGHGYTF
TGCAGTGCTAGGACAGGGGGGCATGGCTACACCTTC
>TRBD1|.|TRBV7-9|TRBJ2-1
CASSLGQGVGNEQFF
TGTGCCAGCAGCTTAGGTCAGGGGGTGGGCAATGAGCAGTTCTTC
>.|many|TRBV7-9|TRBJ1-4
CASSLDSVGKLFF
TGTGCCAGCAGCTTAGATTCCGTTGGAAAACTGTTTTTT
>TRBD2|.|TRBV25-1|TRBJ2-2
CASSNRLANTGELFF
TGTGCCAGCAGCAATCGACTAGCAAACACCGGGGAGCTGTTTTTT
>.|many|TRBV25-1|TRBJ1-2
CASCPDTSYGYTF
TGTGCCAGTTGCCCGGACACGTCCTATGGCTACACCTTC
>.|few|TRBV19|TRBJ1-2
CASSLLNVNYGYTF
TGTGCCAGTAGTTTACTAAACGTTAACTATGGCTACACCTTC
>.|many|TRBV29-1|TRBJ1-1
CSAGSASTAAFF
TGCAGCGCCGGCTCGGCCTCCACCGCGGCTTTCTTT
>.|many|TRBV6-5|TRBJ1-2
CASSNRADGYTF
TGTGCCAGCAGCAACAGGGCCGATGGCTACACCTTC
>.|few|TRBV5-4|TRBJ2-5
CASSLRTQGSETQYF
TGTGCCAGCAGCCTCAGGACGCAGGGATCGGAGACCCAGTACTTC
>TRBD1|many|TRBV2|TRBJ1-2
CASSVFGQDYYGYTF
TGTGCCAGCAGTGTATTTGGACAGGACTACTATGGCTACACCTTC
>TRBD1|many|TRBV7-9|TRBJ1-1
CASSSQGREQAFF
TGTGCCAGCAGTTCACAGGGGCGGGAGCAAGCTTTCTTT
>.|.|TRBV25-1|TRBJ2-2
CASSYQGTGELFF
TGTGCCAGCAGTTATCAGGGCACCGGGGAGCTGTTTTTT
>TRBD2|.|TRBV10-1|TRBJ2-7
CASRSGSSGSGSGPYEQYF
TGCGCCAGCAGGAGCGGGTCGAGCGGGAGTGGATCAGGCCCCTACGAGCAGTACTTC
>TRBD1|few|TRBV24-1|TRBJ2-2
CATSDPRDRATGELFF
TGTGCCACCAGTGATCCCCGGGACAGGGCCACCGGGGAGCTGTTTTTT
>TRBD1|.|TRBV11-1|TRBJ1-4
CASSRTNRGSDEELFF
TGTGCCAGCAGCCGCACTAACAGGGGGTCGGACGAGGAACTGTTTTTT
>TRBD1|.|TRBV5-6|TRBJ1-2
CASIQQGAGYGYTF
TGTGCCAGCATCCAACAGGGGGCCGGCTATGGCTACACCTTC
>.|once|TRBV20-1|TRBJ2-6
CSARDGRGNVLTF
TGCAGTGCTAGGGACGGACGGGGAAACGTCCTGACTTTC
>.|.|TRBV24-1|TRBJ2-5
CASSRYTDIRIQYF
TGTGCCAGCAGCCGGTACACGGACATTCGAATCCAGTACTTC
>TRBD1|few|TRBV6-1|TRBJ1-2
CASIRALRDSNGYTF
TGTGCCAGCATCAGAGCTCTCCGGGACAGCAATGGCTACACCTTC
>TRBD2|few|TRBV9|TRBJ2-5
CASSPPGTSGGFQYF
TGTGCCAGCAGCCCACCCGGGACTAGCGGGGGGTTCCAGTACTTC
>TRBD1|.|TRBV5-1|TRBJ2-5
CASSLRPGQAKETQDF
TGCGCCAGCAGCCTACGACCGGGACAGGCAAAAGAGACCCAGGACTTC
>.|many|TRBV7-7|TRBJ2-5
CASSLADEETQYF
TGTGCTAGCAGCTTAGCAGATGAAGAGACCCAGTACTTC
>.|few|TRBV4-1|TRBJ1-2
CASSLIPDGLYGYTF
TGCGCCAGCAGCCTAATTCCGGACGGACTCTATGGCTACACCTTC
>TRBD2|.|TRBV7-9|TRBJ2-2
CASSSGTSDAGELFF
TGTGCCAGTAGCTCCGGGACTAGCGATGCCGGGGAGCTGTTTTTT
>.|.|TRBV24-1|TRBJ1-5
CATSDAGGNQPQHF
TGTGCCACCAGTGATGCAGGTGGCAATCAGCCCCAGCATTTT
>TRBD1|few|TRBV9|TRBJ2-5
CASSADRASQETQYF
TGTGCCAGCAGCGCGGACAGGGCTTCCCAAGAGACCCAGTACTTC
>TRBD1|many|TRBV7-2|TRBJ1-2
CASSLEVVAFIRTGRF
TGTGCCAGCAGCTTAGAAGTGGTTGCATTTATACGGACAGGGCGATTC
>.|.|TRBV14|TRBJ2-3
CASSQDNRWQYF
TGTGCCAGCAGCCAAGATAACCGTTGGCAGTATTTT
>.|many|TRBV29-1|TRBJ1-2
CSALLETDYGYTF
TGCAGCGCCCTGCTTGAGACAGACTATGGCTACACCTTC
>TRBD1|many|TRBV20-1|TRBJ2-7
CSAMTGTGSYEQYF
TGCAGTGCGATGACCGGGACAGGGAGTTACGAGCAGTACTTC
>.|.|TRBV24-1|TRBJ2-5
CASREGHLETQYF
TGTGCCAGCAGAGAGGGACACCTTGAGACCCAGTACTTC
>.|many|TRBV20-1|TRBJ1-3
CSVVGGAGNTIYF
TGCAGTGTCGTGGGTGGCGCTGGAAACACCATATATTTT
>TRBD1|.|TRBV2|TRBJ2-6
CASSLDRAGQPLQALTF
TGTGCCAGCAGTCTAGACAGGGCAGGGCAGCCCCTTCAAGCCCTGACTTTC
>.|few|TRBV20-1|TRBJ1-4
CSARGGQGKNPAGF
TGCAGTGCTAGAGGGGGGCAGGGGAAAAACCCTGCGGGTTTT
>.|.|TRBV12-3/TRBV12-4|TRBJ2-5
CASSYGTYQETQYF
TGTGCCAGCAGTTACGGGACGTATCAAGAGACCCAGTACTTC
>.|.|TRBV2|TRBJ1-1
CASSTIRTRRPEAFF
TGTGCCAGCAGTACGATTCGGACCCGGCGGCCTGAAGCTTTCTTT
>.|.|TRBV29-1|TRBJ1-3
CSLNLASGNTIYF
TGCAGCTTGAACCTTGCCTCTGGAAACACCATATATTTT
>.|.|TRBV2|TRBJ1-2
CASSFRGRGYTF
TGTGCCAGCAGTTTCAGGGGTCGGGGCTACACCTTC
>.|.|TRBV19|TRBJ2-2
CASSIGVIRTDDTGELFF
TGTGCCAGTAGTATTGGCGTTATTAGGACCGACGACACCGGGGAGCTGTTTTTT
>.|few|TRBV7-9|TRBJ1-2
CASSSSQGTLPRGYTF
TGTGCCAGCAGTTCATCGCAGGGTACTCTCCCTCGGGGCTACACCTTC
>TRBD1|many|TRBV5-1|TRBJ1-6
CASSIGTVSSPLHF
TGCGCCAGCAGCATTGGGACAGTCAGTTCACCCCTCCACTTT